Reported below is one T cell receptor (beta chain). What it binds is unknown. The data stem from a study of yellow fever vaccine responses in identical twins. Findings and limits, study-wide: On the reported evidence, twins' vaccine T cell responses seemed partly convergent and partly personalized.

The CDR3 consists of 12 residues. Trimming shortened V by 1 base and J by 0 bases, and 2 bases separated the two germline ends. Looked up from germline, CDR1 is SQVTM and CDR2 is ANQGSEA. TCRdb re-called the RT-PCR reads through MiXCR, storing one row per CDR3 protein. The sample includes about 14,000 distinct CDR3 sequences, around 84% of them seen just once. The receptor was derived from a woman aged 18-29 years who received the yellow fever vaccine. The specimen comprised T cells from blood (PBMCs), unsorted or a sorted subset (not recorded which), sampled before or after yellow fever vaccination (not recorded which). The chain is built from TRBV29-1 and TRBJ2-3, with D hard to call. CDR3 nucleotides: TGCAGCGTTGAAGGGAGCACAGATACGCAGTATTTT. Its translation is CSVEGSTDTQYF.